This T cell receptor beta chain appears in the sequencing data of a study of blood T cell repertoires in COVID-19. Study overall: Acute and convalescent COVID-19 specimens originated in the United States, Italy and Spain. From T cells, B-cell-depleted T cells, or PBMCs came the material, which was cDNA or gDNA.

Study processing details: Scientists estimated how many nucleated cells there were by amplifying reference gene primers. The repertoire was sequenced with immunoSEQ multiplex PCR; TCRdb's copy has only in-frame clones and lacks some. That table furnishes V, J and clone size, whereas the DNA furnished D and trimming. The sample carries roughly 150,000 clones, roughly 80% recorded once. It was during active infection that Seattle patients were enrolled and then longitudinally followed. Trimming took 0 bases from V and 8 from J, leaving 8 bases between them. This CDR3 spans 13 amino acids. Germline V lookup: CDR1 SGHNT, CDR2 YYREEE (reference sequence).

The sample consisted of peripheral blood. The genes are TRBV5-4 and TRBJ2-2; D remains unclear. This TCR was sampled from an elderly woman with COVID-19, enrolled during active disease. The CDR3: CASSLDPSGELFF. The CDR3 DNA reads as TGTGCCAGCAGCTTGGATCCCTCTGGGGAGCTGTTTTTT.